Listed here are 30 T cell receptor beta chains from one sample, sequenced in a study of OX40 agonist ivuxolimab in advanced cancers. Here immunoSEQ multiplex PCR was the method, and the copy in TCRdb shows in-frame clones only, minus some. The repertoire has 60,000 to 80,000 clones, nearly 90% of them found once; the top ten carry about an eighth. The sequenced sample was CD4+ or CD8+ T cells sorted from blood, obtained in a trial of the OX40 agonist ivuxolimab. The receptors were sampled from an adult with an advanced solid tumor such as melanoma, head and neck, liver or kidney cancer.

The chain employs TRBV6-5 and TRBJ1-5; D not certain. CDR1 is MNHEY and CDR2 is SVGAGI in the germline V gene. This CDR3 is built from 14 residues. V lost 6 bases to trimming and J lost 0 bases, with 9 bases between them. The CDR3 region has the DNA TGTGCCAGCAGCCGGGATAATAGCAATCAGCCCCAGCATTTT. This encodes CASSRDNSNQPQHF.

A remark on this clone: The junction departs from germline at one end; a sequencing error may be responsible. V gene TRBV6-6 combines with J gene TRBJ2-5, with D uncertain. Per the germline V gene, CDR1 is MNHNY and CDR2 is SVGAGI (reference sequence). The CDR3 has 12 amino acids. The CDR3 coding sequence is TGTGCCAGCAGATACTACCAAGAGACCCAGTACTTC. Its translation is CASRYYQETQYF.

J is TRBJ1-3 and V is TRBV2; 9 nucleotides agree with TRBD1. The CDR3 covers 16 residues. With V trimmed by 3 bases and J by 4 bases, 7 bases remained unmatched. Germline loops: CDR1 SNHLY, CDR2 FYNNEI. This CDR3 reads CASSESGTGLGNTIYF. In DNA form, the CDR3 reads TGTGCCAGCAGTGAGAGCGGGACAGGGCTGGGAAACACCATATATTTT.

V and J are TRBV7-3 and TRBJ2-3; 10 bases fit TRBD1. Germline V gene data show CDR1 as SGHTA and CDR2 as FQGTGA. The CDR3 is 16 amino acids. With V trimmed by 3 bases and J by 6 bases, 9 bases remained unmatched. Written as DNA, the CDR3 is TGTGCCAGCAGCTTTGGAGGGACAGGGGTAGGGGATACGCAGTATTTT. Translated, it gives CASSFGGTGVGDTQYF.

V usage is TRBV6-6 and J usage is TRBJ2-3, with D possibly matching TRBD2 (6 bases). Germline values: CDR1 MNHNY, CDR2 SVGAGI (reference sequence). The CDR3 is 13 residues long. Trimming took 5 bases from V and 7 from J, leaving 13 bases between them. CDR3 DNA: TGTGCCAGCAGTGGCGCGGGGTATTATACGCAGTATTTT. It yields the protein CASSGAGYYTQYF.

The chain employs TRBV5-4 and TRBJ2-1; 13 bases agree with TRBD2. Losses at the gene ends were 1 base for V and 5 bases for J; bases not matched to a gene: 0. CDR1 SGHNT and CDR2 YYREEE come from the germline V gene (reference sequence). The CDR3 runs 15 residues. CDR3 amino acids: CASSLTSGRDNEQFF. In nucleotides, the CDR3 is TGTGCCAGCAGCTTGACTAGCGGGAGGGACAATGAGCAGTTCTTC.

For the CDR3, the DNA is TGTGCCAGCAGCGTAGAAGCGGGTGGTGGCGAGCAGTACTTC. Its translation is CASSVEAGGGEQYF. This chain joins TRBV9 and TRBJ2-7, with TRBD2 as a possible D gene (6 bases). CDR3 length: 14 residues. Per germline, CDR1 SGDLS and CDR2 YYNGEE. Between the trimmed V and J ends, which lost 0 bases and 6 bases, there was a span of 13 bases. Full variable domain (remainder filled in from reference TRBV9 and TRBJ2-7): DSGVTQTPKHLITATGQRVTLRCSPRSGDLSVYWYQQSLDQGLQFLIQYYNGEERAKGNILERFSAQQFPDLHSELNLSSLELGDSALYFCASSVEAGGGEQYFGPGTRLTVT.

The chain joins TRBV9 to TRBJ1-1; perhaps TRBD1 as D (5 bases). V was shortened by 5 bases and J by 4 bases, with 15 bases between the two germline ends. CDR1 and CDR2 from the germline V gene are SGDLS and YYNGEE. This CDR3 contains 14 residues. In nucleotides, the CDR3 is TGTGCCAGCAGACCGGGGACGGAGGGCACTGAAGCTTTCTTT. Translating it yields CASRPGTEGTEAFF.

The chain employs TRBV5-1 and TRBJ2-3, with 7 bases fitting TRBD2. CDR3 size: 16 residues. Per germline, CDR1 SGHRS and CDR2 YFSETQ. The V segment lost 2 bases and the J segment 2 bases; nucleotides outside the gene matches: 8. The CDR3 DNA reads as TGCGCCAGCAGCTTAAACTCAGCGGGGTTCACAGATACGCAGTATTTT. It encodes CASSLNSAGFTDTQYF.

V is TRBV6-5 and J is TRBJ2-1; 8 nucleotides line up with TRBD1. The V gene end was trimmed by 5 bases and the J gene end by 7 bases; junction bases not matched to a gene: 10. This CDR3 comprises 15 residues. CDR1 is MNHEY, CDR2 SVGAGI, per germline. This chain's CDR3 is CASSRLRGRGNEQFF. The CDR3 region has the DNA TGTGCCAGCAGTAGACTCAGGGGGCGTGGGAATGAGCAGTTCTTC.

The chain employs TRBV5-6 and TRBJ1-5, with a possible D match to TRBD1 (6 bases). Trimming left V 4 bases short and J 4 bases short, with 18 bases between. The CDR3 contains 16 residues. The V gene's germline CDR1 is SGHDT and CDR2 YYEEEE. Here the CDR3 DNA reads TGTGCCAGCAGCGCGAAGTGGGCCACAGGGAATCAGCCCCAGCATTTT. This encodes CASSAKWATGNQPQHF.

The rearrangement uses TRBV27 and TRBJ2-3; 11 bases agree with TRBD2. The CDR3 length is 17 residues. Germline values: CDR1 MNHEY, CDR2 SMNVEV (reference sequence). The V gene end was trimmed by 3 bases and the J gene end by 2 bases; junction bases not matched to a gene: 7. Here the CDR3 DNA reads TGTGCCAGCAGTTTGCTAGGACTAGCGGGTAACACAGATACGCAGTATTTT. It encodes CASSLLGLAGNTDTQYF.

The chain couples TRBV7-3 to TRBJ2-1; 13 bases align to TRBD2. Trimming at V came to 5 bases and at J to 6 bases, leaving 7 bases not matched to a gene. Germline assignment: CDR1 SGHTA and CDR2 FQGTGA. The CDR3 consists of 16 residues. The CDR3 spells CASSPRTSGSFNEQFF. CDR3 bases: TGTGCCAGCAGCCCGAGGACTAGCGGGAGCTTCAATGAGCAGTTCTTC.

V usage is TRBV28 and J usage is TRBJ1-1, with D unresolved. From germline, CDR1 is MDHEN and CDR2 SYDVKM. Trimming left V 4 bases short and J 3 bases short, with 6 bases between. This CDR3 spans 12 amino acids. CDR3 amino acids: CASSYEYTEAFF. The CDR3 DNA is TGTGCCAGCAGTTATGAATACACTGAAGCTTTCTTT. Drawing the rest from reference TRBV28 and TRBJ1-1, the complete variable domain is DVKVTQSSRYLVKRTGEKVFLECVQDMDHENMFWYRQDPGLGLRLIYFSYDVKMKEKGDIPEGYSVSREKKERFSLILESASTNQTSMYLCASSYEYTEAFFGQGTRLTVV.

The genes are TRBV6-5 and TRBJ2-7; 9 bases line up with TRBD1. This CDR3 is 15 amino acids long. After removal of 2 bases from V and 2 bases from J, the junction contained 4 bases not matched to a gene. Germline V CDR1 and CDR2: MNHEY, SVGAGI. This CDR3 reads CASSYRDRVTYEQYF. DNA for the CDR3: TGTGCCAGCAGTTACCGGGACAGGGTTACCTACGAGCAGTACTTC.

The table lists this clone with a count of one. V gene TRBV10-1 combines with J gene TRBJ2-7; 12 positions agree with TRBD1. With 2 bases clipped from V and 4 bases from J, the junction kept 6 bases outside the gene matches. Germline V gene sequence: CDR1 WNHNN, CDR2 SYGVQD (reference sequence). The CDR3 consists of 16 residues. The CDR3 spells CASSETLGQGAYEQYF. CDR3 in DNA: TGCGCCAGCAGTGAGACCCTGGGACAGGGGGCGTACGAGCAGTACTTC.

V usage is TRBV5-1 and J usage is TRBJ2-5; 7 positions match TRBD1. The CDR3 spans 14 residues. With 5 bases clipped from V and 5 bases from J, the junction kept 9 bases outside the gene matches. From germline, CDR1 is SGHRS and CDR2 YFSETQ. CDR3 sequence: CASRPGQLRETQYF. The DNA for the CDR3 is TGCGCCAGCAGGCCGGGACAGCTCAGGGAGACCCAGTACTTC.

The V and J genes are TRBV2 and TRBJ1-2; D gene uncertain. V gave up 6 bases and J gave up 4 bases, with 12 bases separating them. Germline CDR1 SNHLY, CDR2 FYNNEI. This CDR3 has 13 amino acids. This CDR3 is CASRPSISYGYTF. The CDR3 nucleotides read TGTGCCAGCAGACCATCCATTTCCTATGGCTACACCTTC.

The chain couples TRBV7-8 to TRBJ1-1; no firm D call. Germline V gene data show CDR1 as SGHVS and CDR2 as FQNEAQ. This CDR3 comprises 14 residues. The V end was cut by 5 bases, the J end by 1 base, with 11 bases between. The CDR3 region has the DNA TGTGCCAGCAGCATCTCCACCTGGAACACTGAAGCTTTCTTT. Translation: CASSISTWNTEAFF.

The chain couples TRBV13 to TRBJ2-7; 8 bases map to TRBD2. The CDR3 consists of 14 residues. Germline V gives CDR1 PRHDT, CDR2 FYEKMQ (reference sequence). With 3 bases clipped from V and 3 bases from J, the junction kept 4 bases outside the gene matches. The CDR3 reads CASSFRREGYEQYF. CDR3 nucleotides: TGTGCCAGCAGCTTTAGACGGGAGGGCTACGAGCAGTACTTC.

The V and J genes are TRBV5-1 and TRBJ1-5; D gene unclear. The CDR3 length is 15 residues. CDR1 SGHRS and CDR2 YFSETQ come from the germline V gene. The germline V and J ends were trimmed by 0 bases and 10 bases, with 17 bases remaining between them. CDR3 loop: CASSLGPAPEGPQHF. CDR3 sequence (DNA): TGCGCCAGCAGCTTGGGTCCCGCCCCAGAGGGACCCCAGCATTTT.

In its sample, this clone was seen once. This chain links TRBV18 with TRBJ2-5, with D possibly being TRBD1 (6 bases). Germline V gene data show CDR1 as KGHSH and CDR2 as LQKENI. V was shortened by 2 bases and J by 0 bases, with 7 bases between the two germline ends. The CDR3 extends over 14 amino acids. The CDR3 spells CASSPGTNQETQYF. CDR3 nucleotides: TGTGCCAGCTCACCAGGGACAAACCAAGAGACCCAGTACTTC.

This chain connects TRBV11-2 to TRBJ2-7; the D gene is possibly TRBD2 (6 bases). The CDR3 extends over 15 amino acids. Trimming took 1 base from V and 0 from J, leaving 10 bases between them. Germline V gives CDR1 SGHAT, CDR2 FQNNGV. The CDR3 loop is CASSLGRGGSYEQYF. In DNA, the CDR3 is TGTGCCAGCAGCTTAGGGCGGGGAGGCTCCTACGAGCAGTACTTC.

The J gene is TRBJ2-1, the V gene TRBV2, with 11 bases that match TRBD2. From germline, CDR1 is SNHLY and CDR2 FYNNEI. The CDR3 covers 15 residues. The V gene end was trimmed by 7 bases and the J gene end by 6 bases; junction bases not matched to a gene: 8. In DNA form, the CDR3 reads TGTGCCAGCACTCGGACTAGCGGGTTTGTCAATGAGCAGTTCTTC. Amino acids: CASTRTSGFVNEQFF.

The chain uses TRBV5-1 and TRBJ1-1; 10 bases align to TRBD1. J lost 7 bases, V lost 3 bases, and 9 bases had no gene match. Looked up from germline, CDR1 is SGHRS and CDR2 is YFSETQ. CDR3 length equals 15 residues. For the CDR3, the DNA is TGCGCCAGCAGCTGGGGCGGGACAGGGGAGGTTGAAGCTTTCTTT. Translation gives CASSWGGTGEVEAFF. The full variable domain, its missing parts supplied by reference TRBV5-1 and TRBJ1-1, is KAGVTQTPRYLIKTRGQQVTLSCSPISGHRSVSWYQQTPGQGLQFLFEYFSETQRNKGNFPGRFSGRQFSNSRSEMNVSTLELGDSALYLCASSWGGTGEVEAFFGQGTRLTVV.

In DNA, the CDR3 is TGTGCCATCAGAGAAAAGGACAGACTGAACACTGAAGCTTTCTTT. Its translation is CAIREKDRLNTEAFF. The chain uses TRBV10-3 and TRBJ1-1, with D maybe TRBD1 (6 bases). The CDR3 length is 15 residues. Trimming removed 6 bases at V and 0 bases at J, with 14 bases between. The germline V gene encodes CDR1 ENHRY and CDR2 SYGVKD.

For the CDR3, the DNA is TGTGCCAGCAGTTTGTGGGACACAATCTACGAGCAGTACTTC. Amino acid sequence: CASSLWDTIYEQYF. This chain connects TRBV28 to TRBJ2-7; D might be TRBD1 (6 bases). CDR1 is MDHEN and CDR2 is SYDVKM in the germline V gene. V lost 3 bases, J lost 3 bases, and 12 bases lay in between. There are 14 residues in the CDR3.

CDR3 sequence (DNA): TGTGCCAGCTCACCCTCCAGGGAAGGGGATAATTCACCCCTCCACTTT. This sequence encodes CASSPSREGDNSPLHF. This chain connects TRBV18 to TRBJ1-6; D might be TRBD1 (5 bases). Germline V gives CDR1 KGHSH, CDR2 LQKENI. The V and J ends lost 3 bases and 5 bases respectively, with 14 bases between them. The CDR3 loop spans 16 amino acids. Full variable domain (outside the CDR3, taken from reference TRBV18 and TRBJ1-6): NAGVMQNPRHLVRRRGQEARLRCSPMKGHSHVYWYRQLPEEGLKFMVYLQKENIIDESGMPKERFSAEFPKEGPSILRIQQVVRGDSAAYFCASSPSREGDNSPLHFGNGTRLTVT.

This chain joins TRBV6-6 and TRBJ2-7, with D tentatively TRBD2 (6 bases). Germline values: CDR1 MNHNY, CDR2 SVGAGI (reference sequence). Trimming stripped 7 bases from V and 0 bases from J, with 10 bases between. CDR3 size: 13 residues. The DNA of the CDR3 is TGTGCCAGCACCCCCGGGAGCTCCTACGAGCAGTACTTC. It specifies CASTPGSSYEQYF.

The chain's CDR3 is CASSTTGSSYNEQFF. The CDR3 DNA reads as TGTGCCAGCAGCACGACAGGGAGCTCCTACAATGAGCAGTTCTTC. This sequence joins TRBV9 and TRBJ2-1, with 7 bases matching TRBD1. CDR1 SGDLS and CDR2 YYNGEE come from the germline V gene. Trimming at V came to 4 bases and at J to 0 bases, leaving 4 bases not matched to a gene. This CDR3 comprises 15 residues.